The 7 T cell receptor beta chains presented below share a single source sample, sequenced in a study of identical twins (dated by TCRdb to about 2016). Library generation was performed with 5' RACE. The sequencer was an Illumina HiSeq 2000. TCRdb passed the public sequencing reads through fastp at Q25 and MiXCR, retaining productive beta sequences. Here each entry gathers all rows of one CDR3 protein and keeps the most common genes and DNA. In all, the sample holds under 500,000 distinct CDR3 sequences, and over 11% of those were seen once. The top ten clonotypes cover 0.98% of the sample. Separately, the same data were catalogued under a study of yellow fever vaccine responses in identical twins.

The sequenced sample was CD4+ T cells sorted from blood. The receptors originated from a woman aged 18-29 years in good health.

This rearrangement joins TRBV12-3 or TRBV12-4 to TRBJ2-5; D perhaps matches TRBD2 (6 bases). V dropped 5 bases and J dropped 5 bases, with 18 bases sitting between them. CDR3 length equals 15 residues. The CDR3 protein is CASSPLAPFVETQYF. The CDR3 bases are TGTGCCAGCAGTCCACTAGCACCCTTCGTTGAGACCCAGTACTTC.

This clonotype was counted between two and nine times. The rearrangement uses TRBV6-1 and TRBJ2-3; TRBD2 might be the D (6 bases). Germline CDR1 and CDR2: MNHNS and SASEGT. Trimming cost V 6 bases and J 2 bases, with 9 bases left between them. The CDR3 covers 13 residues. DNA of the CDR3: TGTGCCAGCAGGGGACTTAACACAGATACGCAGTATTTT. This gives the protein CASRGLNTDTQYF.

In DNA form, the CDR3 reads TGTGCCAGCAGGCCTGCATGGTTCAGCACAGATACGCAGTATTTT. Translating it yields CASRPAWFSTDTQYF. The gene calls are TRBV27 and TRBJ2-3; D remains unclear. Germline V gives CDR1 MNHEY, CDR2 SMNVEV (reference sequence). The V and J ends lost 6 bases and 0 bases respectively, with 13 bases between them. There are 15 residues in the CDR3.

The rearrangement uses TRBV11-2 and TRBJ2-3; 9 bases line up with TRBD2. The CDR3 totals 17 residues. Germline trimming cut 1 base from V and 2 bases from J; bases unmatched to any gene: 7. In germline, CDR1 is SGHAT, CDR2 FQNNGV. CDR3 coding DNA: TGTGCCAGCAGCTTAGGGGTAGCGGGGGCCAACACAGATACGCAGTATTTT. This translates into CASSLGVAGANTDTQYF.

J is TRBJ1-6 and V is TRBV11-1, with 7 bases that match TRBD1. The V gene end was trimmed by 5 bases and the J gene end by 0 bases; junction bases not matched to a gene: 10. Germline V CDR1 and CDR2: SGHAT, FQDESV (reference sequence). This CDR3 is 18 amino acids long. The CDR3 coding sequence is TGTGCCAGCAGCATACCTGCGACAGGGAGCTCCTATAATTCACCCCTCCACTTT. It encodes CASSIPATGSSYNSPLHF.

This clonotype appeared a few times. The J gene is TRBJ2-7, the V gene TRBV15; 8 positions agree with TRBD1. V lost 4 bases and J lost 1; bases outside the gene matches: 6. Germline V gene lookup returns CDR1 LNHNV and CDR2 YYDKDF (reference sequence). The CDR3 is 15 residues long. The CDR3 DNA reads TGTGCCACCAGCATCCGGACAGGGTCTTCCTACGAGCAGTACTTC. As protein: CATSIRTGSSYEQYF.

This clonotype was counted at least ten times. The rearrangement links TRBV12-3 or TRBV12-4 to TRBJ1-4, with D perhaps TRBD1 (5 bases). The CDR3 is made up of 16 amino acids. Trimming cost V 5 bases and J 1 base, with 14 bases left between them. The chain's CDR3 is CASSTKGPRTNEKLFF. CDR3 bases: TGTGCCAGCAGTACGAAGGGACCGAGAACTAATGAAAAACTGTTTTTT.